These 19 T cell receptor beta chains came from one sample sequenced in a study of neoadjuvant anti-PD-1 for oral cavity cancer. Data came from immunoSEQ multiplex PCR; TCRdb stores just in-frame clones and leaves some out. In the table there are some 70,000 clones, roughly 85% of which are singletons. Time point given: after neoadjuvant nivolumab, at surgical resection. Sequencing was performed on PBMCs, taken after nivolumab (anti-PD-1) treatment. All receptors derive from a person between 35 and 79 years old with oral cavity squamous cell carcinoma.

This clone has only a few counts. V is TRBV5-1 and J is TRBJ1-4; D may be TRBD1 (6 bases). This CDR3 is 15 amino acids long. Looked up from germline, CDR1 is SGHRS and CDR2 is YFSETQ. V was clipped by 3 bases and J by 7 bases, with 16 bases between them. Here the CDR3 reads CASSSGDHWGEKLFF. CDR3 nucleotides: TGCGCCAGCAGCTCAGGGGATCACTGGGGTGAAAAACTGTTTTTT.

DNA of the CDR3: TGTGCCAGCAGCTTATCAGGGCTAGAGACCCAGTACTTC. This gives the protein CASSLSGLETQYF. This rearrangement joins TRBV7-6 to TRBJ2-5, with D tentatively TRBD1 (5 bases). This CDR3 has 13 amino acids. Germline loops: CDR1 SGHVS, CDR2 FNYEAQ. Trimming took off 2 bases at V and 4 bases at J, with 8 bases between the two ends.

This chain uses TRBV30 with TRBJ1-1; D gene uncertain. CDR3 length: 14 amino acids. Trimming stripped 0 bases from V and 1 base from J, with 9 bases between. Germline loops: CDR1 GTSNPN, CDR2 SVGIG (reference sequence). CDR3 sequence (DNA): TGTGCCTGGAGTGTATCCCTAGCGAACACTGAAGCTTTCTTT. Translating it yields CAWSVSLANTEAFF.

This rearrangement joins TRBV2 to TRBJ2-3; D possibly corresponds to TRBD2 (6 bases). The germline gives CDR1 SNHLY, CDR2 FYNNEI. This CDR3 contains 13 residues. Trimming took off 10 bases at V and 2 bases at J, with 13 bases between the two ends. CDR3 sequence reads: CATWGLPTDTQYF. The CDR3 DNA reads as TGTGCCACCTGGGGACTTCCCACAGATACGCAGTATTTT.

The chain links TRBV27 to TRBJ2-5, with 11 bases matching TRBD2. The germline V gene encodes CDR1 MNHEY and CDR2 SMNVEV (reference sequence). Trimming removed 3 bases from V and 4 bases from J; junction bases left unmatched: 4. The CDR3 extends over 15 amino acids. CDR3 protein: CASSFLSGRGETQYF. Written as DNA, the CDR3 is TGTGCCAGCAGTTTTCTTAGCGGGAGGGGAGAGACCCAGTACTTC.

J is TRBJ2-6 and V is TRBV9, with 9 positions matching TRBD1. The CDR3 contains 18 residues. With V trimmed by 3 bases and J by 2 bases, 9 bases remained unmatched. CDR1 is SGDLS, CDR2 YYNGEE, per germline. The CDR3 nucleotides are TGTGCCAGCAGCGATCGGACAGGGGTCCCAGCTGGGGCCAACGTCCTGACTTTC. This sequence encodes CASSDRTGVPAGANVLTF.

This rearrangement joins TRBV20-1 to TRBJ2-3; D not resolved. Germline V gene data show CDR1 as DFQATT and CDR2 as SNEGSKA (reference sequence). Trimming removed 3 bases from V and 6 bases from J, with 7 bases in between. CDR3 size: 11 residues. The CDR3 reads CSASRADTQYF. The CDR3 coding sequence is TGCAGTGCTAGTCGTGCGGATACGCAGTATTTT.

This clone has a single count. The rearrangement links TRBV6-1 to TRBJ2-1; D unresolved. V lost 2 bases, J lost 5 bases, and 13 bases lay in between. Germline CDR1 and CDR2: MNHNS and SASEGT. The length of the CDR3 is 15 residues. For the CDR3, the DNA is TGTGCCAGCAGTGAACGGATGTATGGGAACAATGAGCAGTTCTTC. Translated: CASSERMYGNNEQFF.

This clone occurred once. As DNA, the CDR3 is TGTGCCAGCAGAGGGGCTGAAGCTTTCTTT. Protein sequence: CASRGAEAFF. The rearrangement uses TRBV6-4 and TRBJ1-1, with TRBD1 as a possible D gene (5 bases). The CDR3 consists of 10 residues. Germline V gene sequence: CDR1 MRHNA, CDR2 SNTAGT. V gave up 6 bases and J gave up 6 bases, with 5 bases separating them.

The chain joins TRBV2 to TRBJ1-5, with 7 bases aligning to TRBD1. V shed 8 bases, J shed 0 bases, and the junction held 4 bases outside the gene matches. From germline, CDR1 is SNHLY and CDR2 FYNNEI. The CDR3 runs to 14 residues. CDR3 DNA: TGTGCCAGCGGACAGGTGAATAGCAATCAGCCCCAGCATTTT. It is translated as CASGQVNSNQPQHF.

The V and J genes are TRBV7-9 and TRBJ1-4; a weak D match, TRBD1 (6 bases). Germline V gene lookup returns CDR1 SEHNR and CDR2 FQNEAQ (reference sequence). Deletions cut 2 bases from V and 1 base from J, with 17 bases between. The CDR3 sequence is 18 residues long. The CDR3 spells CASSLTPGAGRTNEKLFF. The CDR3 DNA reads TGTGCCAGCAGCTTAACACCGGGGGCGGGACGAACTAATGAAAAACTGTTTTTT.

This rearrangement joins TRBV5-1 to TRBJ2-5; the match to TRBD2 covers 9 bases. CDR3 length equals 15 residues. V dropped 5 bases and J dropped 4; count of bases not matched to a gene: 9. Germline lookup yields CDR1 SGHRS and CDR2 YFSETQ. The DNA of the CDR3 is TGCGCCAGCAGGGGGCAGACTAGCGGTGGAGAGACCCAGTACTTC. This codes for CASRGQTSGGETQYF.

V and J are TRBV6-5 and TRBJ2-5, with TRBD1 identical over 12 bases. The V segment lost 6 bases and the J segment 5 bases; nucleotides outside the gene matches: 7. This CDR3 spans 15 amino acids. Germline CDR1 and CDR2: MNHEY and SVGAGI. The CDR3 is CASSFGTGGLETQYF. The DNA of the CDR3 is TGTGCCAGCAGCTTTGGGACAGGGGGCTTGGAGACCCAGTACTTC.

The rearrangement links TRBV7-9 to TRBJ1-1; a possible D gene is TRBD1 (6 bases). The CDR3 has 13 residues. Per the germline V gene, CDR1 is SEHNR and CDR2 is FQNEAQ (reference sequence). Trimming shortened V by 8 bases and J by 3 bases, and 13 bases separated the two germline ends. The DNA of the CDR3 is TGTGCCAGCGCCGGACAGCGATACACTGAAGCTTTCTTT. Protein product: CASAGQRYTEAFF.

Here the CDR3 DNA reads TGTGCCAGCAGCTGGGGGACTAGTAGTTACGAGCAGTACTTC. Translated: CASSWGTSSYEQYF. This chain joins TRBV7-9 and TRBJ2-7, with 8 bases lining up with TRBD2. This CDR3 has 14 amino acids. J lost 4 bases, V lost 4 bases, and 6 bases had no gene match. The germline V gene encodes CDR1 SEHNR and CDR2 FQNEAQ (reference sequence).

The V gene is TRBV15, the J gene TRBJ1-4, with 7 bases matching TRBD1. This CDR3 is 15 amino acids long. Trimming removed 0 bases from V and 7 bases from J; junction bases left unmatched: 5. Germline assignment: CDR1 LNHNV and CDR2 YYDKDF (reference sequence). The CDR3 bases are TGTGCCACCAGCAGAGATCTGGAGGGGGCTGAAAAACTGTTTTTT. It specifies CATSRDLEGAEKLFF.

The chain has TRBV15 and TRBJ2-1; D gene ambiguous. CDR1 LNHNV and CDR2 YYDKDF come from the germline V gene (reference sequence). V was cut by 0 bases and J by 7 bases, with 7 bases left in between. This CDR3 comprises 13 residues. CDR3 DNA: TGTGCCACCAGCAGAGATAGGGTGAATGAGCAGTTCTTC. Protein product: CATSRDRVNEQFF. The whole variable domain, filled in from reference TRBV15 and TRBJ2-1, reads DAMVIQNPRYQVTQFGKPVTLSCSQTLNHNVMYWYQQKSSQAPKLLFHYYDKDFNNEADTPDNFQSRRPNTSFCFLDIRSPGLGDTAMYLCATSRDRVNEQFFGPGTRLTVL.

This clone was seen just once. J is TRBJ2-7 and V is TRBV19; D uncertain. The V and J ends lost 4 bases and 3 bases respectively, with 10 bases between them. CDR3 length equals 13 residues. Germline loops: CDR1 LNHDA, CDR2 SQIVND (reference sequence). The CDR3 protein is CASSSSYLYEQYF. DNA for the CDR3: TGTGCCAGTAGTAGCAGCTACCTCTACGAGCAGTACTTC.

The chain combines TRBV27 with TRBJ2-5; D call uncertain. Germline V gene sequence: CDR1 MNHEY, CDR2 SMNVEV (reference sequence). This CDR3 spans 13 amino acids. Deletions cut 2 bases from V and 7 bases from J, with 11 bases between. CDR3 sequence (DNA): TGTGCCAGCAGTTTACAGGCAGCCCGGACCCAGTACTTC. This encodes CASSLQAARTQYF.